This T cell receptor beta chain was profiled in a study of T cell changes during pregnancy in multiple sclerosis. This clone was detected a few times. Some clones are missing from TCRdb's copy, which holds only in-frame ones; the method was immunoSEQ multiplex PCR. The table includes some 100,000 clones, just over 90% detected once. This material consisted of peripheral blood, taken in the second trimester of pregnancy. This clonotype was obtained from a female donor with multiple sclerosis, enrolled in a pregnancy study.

The CDR3 coding sequence is TGTGCCAGCTCACCTAAGACAGCTAACTATGGCTACACCTTC. Translation: CASSPKTANYGYTF. The V gene is TRBV18, the J gene TRBJ1-2; tentatively, D is TRBD1 (5 bases). The germline V gene has CDR1 KGHSH and CDR2 LQKENI. This CDR3 is 14 amino acids long. Deletions cut 3 bases from V and 0 bases from J, with 8 bases between.